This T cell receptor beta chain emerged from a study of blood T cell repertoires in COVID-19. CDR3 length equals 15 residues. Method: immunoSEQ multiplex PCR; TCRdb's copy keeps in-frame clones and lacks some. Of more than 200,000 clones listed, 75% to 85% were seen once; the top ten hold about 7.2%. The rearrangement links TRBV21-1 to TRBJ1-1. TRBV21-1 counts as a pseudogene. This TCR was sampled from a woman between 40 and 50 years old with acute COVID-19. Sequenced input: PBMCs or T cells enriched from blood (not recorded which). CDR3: CASSKEVGGNTEAFF. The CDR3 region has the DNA TGTGCCAGCAGCAAAGAGGTCGGGGGAAACACTGAAGCTTTCTTT.